This T cell receptor beta chain was recovered during a study of blood T cells in healthy people across ages. The J segment lost 5 bases and the V segment lost 3 bases, leaving 3 bases of the junction unmatched. The CDR3 contains 13 residues. Remarks on this clonotype: Its matching antigen is unknown.

Together with a sample-barcoded 5' primer, a J-beta primer mix was included in a second PCR lasting roughly 7 to 11 cycles. TCRdb itself ran the 5' RACE reads through MiXCR, one entry per CDR3 protein. The sample lists around 1,000,000 distinct CDR3 sequences, around 27% seen once, with around 0.75% in the top ten. Study-wide findings and caveats: What prevented conclusive comparison of naive and antigen-experienced cells was that PBMCs were unsorted.

The sample was also linked to a second study, of T cells of mothers and their children. This second study notes: Thymic selection shapes TCR recombination output in related pairs, and it does so similarly in unrelated pairs.

The source of this sequence is a girl aged 2 to 9 in good health. Input material: blood. The V gene is TRBV12-3 or TRBV12-4, the J gene TRBJ1-1, with TRBD1 matching over 7 bases. CDR3 sequence: CASSFDRVTEAFF. The CDR3 bases are TGTGCCAGCAGTTTTGACAGGGTAACTGAAGCTTTCTTT.